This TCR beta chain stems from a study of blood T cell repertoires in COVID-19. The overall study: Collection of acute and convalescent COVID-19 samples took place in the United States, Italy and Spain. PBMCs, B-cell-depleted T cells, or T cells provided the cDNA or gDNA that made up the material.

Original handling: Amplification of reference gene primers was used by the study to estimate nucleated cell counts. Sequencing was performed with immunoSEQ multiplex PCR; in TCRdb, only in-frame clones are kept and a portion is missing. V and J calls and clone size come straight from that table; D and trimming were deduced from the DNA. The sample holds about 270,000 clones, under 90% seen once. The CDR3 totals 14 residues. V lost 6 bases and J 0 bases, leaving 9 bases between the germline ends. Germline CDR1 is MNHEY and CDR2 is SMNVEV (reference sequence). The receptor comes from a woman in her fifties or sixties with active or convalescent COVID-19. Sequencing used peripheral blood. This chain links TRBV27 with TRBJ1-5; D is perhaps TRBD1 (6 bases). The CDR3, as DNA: TGTGCCAGCAGGGACAGTCTTAGCAATCAGCCCCAGCATTTT. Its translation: CASRDSLSNQPQHF.